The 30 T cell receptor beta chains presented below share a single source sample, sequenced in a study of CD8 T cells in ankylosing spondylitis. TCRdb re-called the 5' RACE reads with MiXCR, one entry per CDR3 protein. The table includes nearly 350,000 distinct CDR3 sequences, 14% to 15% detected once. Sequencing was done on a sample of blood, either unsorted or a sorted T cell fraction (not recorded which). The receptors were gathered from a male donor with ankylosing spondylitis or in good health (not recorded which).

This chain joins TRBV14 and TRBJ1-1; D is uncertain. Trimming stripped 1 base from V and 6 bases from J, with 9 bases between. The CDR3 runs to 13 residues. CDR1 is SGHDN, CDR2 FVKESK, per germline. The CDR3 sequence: CASSQVREAEAFF. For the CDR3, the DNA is TGTGCCAGCAGCCAAGTAAGGGAGGCTGAAGCTTTCTTT.

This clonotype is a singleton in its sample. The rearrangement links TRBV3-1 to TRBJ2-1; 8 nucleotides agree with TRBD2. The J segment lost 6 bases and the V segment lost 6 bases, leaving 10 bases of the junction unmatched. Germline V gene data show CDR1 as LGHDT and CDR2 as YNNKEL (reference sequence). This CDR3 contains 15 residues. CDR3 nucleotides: TGTGCCAGCAGGCAACTATCGGGAGGGCGCAATGAGCAGTTCTTC. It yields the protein CASRQLSGGRNEQFF.

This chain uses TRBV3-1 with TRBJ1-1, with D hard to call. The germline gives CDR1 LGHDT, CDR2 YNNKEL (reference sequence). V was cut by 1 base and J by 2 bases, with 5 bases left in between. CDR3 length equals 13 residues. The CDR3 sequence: CASSQVANTEAFF. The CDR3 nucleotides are TGTGCCAGCAGCCAAGTCGCTAACACTGAAGCTTTCTTT.

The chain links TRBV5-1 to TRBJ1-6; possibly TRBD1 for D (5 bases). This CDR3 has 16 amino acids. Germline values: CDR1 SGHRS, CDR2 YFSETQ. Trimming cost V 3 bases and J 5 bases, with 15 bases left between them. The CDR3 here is CASSSQLAGNNSPLHF. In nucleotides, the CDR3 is TGCGCCAGCAGCTCCCAGTTGGCAGGGAATAATTCACCCCTCCACTTT. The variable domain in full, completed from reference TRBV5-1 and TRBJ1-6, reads KAGVTQTPRYLIKTRGQQVTLSCSPISGHRSVSWYQQTPGQGLQFLFEYFSETQRNKGNFPGRFSGRQFSNSRSEMNVSTLELGDSALYLCASSSQLAGNNSPLHFGNGTRLTVT.

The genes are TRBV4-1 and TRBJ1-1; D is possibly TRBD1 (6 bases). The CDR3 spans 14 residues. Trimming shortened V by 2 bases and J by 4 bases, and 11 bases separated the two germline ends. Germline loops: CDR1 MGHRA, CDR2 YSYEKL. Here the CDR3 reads CASSQWGASTEAFF. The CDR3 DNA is TGCGCCAGCAGCCAATGGGGGGCATCCACTGAAGCTTTCTTT.

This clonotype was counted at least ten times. The CDR3 DNA reads TGCGCCAGCAGCTTGGTCCCCACTAGCGGGGGCCCGACGAATCTTTACGAGCAGTACTTC. This translates into CASSLVPTSGGPTNLYEQYF. The chain joins TRBV5-1 to TRBJ2-7; TRBD2 matches at 11 bases. The germline V gene has CDR1 SGHRS and CDR2 YFSETQ. The V gene end was trimmed by 0 bases and the J gene end by 4 bases; junction bases not matched to a gene: 18. The CDR3 is made up of 20 amino acids.

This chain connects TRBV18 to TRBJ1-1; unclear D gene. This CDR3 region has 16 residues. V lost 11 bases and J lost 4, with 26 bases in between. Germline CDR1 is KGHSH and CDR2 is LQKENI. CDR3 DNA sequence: TGTGCCGGATCCCCGGACGGAGGGAAAGGAGGCACTGAAGCTTTCTTT. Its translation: CAGSPDGGKGGTEAFF.

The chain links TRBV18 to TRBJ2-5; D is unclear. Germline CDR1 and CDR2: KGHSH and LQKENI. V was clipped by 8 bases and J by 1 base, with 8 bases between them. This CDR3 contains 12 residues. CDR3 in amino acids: CASANSQETQYF. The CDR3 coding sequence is TGTGCCAGCGCCAATTCCCAAGAGACCCAGTACTTC. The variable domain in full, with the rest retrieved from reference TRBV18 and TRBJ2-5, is NAGVMQNPRHLVRRRGQEARLRCSPMKGHSHVYWYRQLPEEGLKFMVYLQKENIIDESGMPKERFSAEFPKEGPSILRIQQVVRGDSAAYFCASANSQETQYFGPGTRLLVL.

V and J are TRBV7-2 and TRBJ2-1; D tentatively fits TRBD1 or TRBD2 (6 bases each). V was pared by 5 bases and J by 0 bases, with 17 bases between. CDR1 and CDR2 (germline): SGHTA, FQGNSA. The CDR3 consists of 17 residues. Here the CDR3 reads CASSKGGGYTSYNEQFF. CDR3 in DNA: TGTGCCAGCAGCAAGGGGGGCGGGTATACCTCCTACAATGAGCAGTTCTTC.

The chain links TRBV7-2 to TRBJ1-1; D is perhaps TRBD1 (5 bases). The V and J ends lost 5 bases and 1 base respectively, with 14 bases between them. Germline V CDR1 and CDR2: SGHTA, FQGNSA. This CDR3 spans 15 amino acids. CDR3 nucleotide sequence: TGTGCCAGCAGCCCAGGGATAGCTTCGAACACTGAAGCTTTCTTT. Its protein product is CASSPGIASNTEAFF.

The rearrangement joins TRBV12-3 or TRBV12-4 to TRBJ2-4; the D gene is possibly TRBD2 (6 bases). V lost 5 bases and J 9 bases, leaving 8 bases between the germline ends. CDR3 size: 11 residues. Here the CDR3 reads CASSPRGIQYF. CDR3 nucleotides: TGTGCCAGCAGTCCGCGGGGCATTCAGTACTTC.

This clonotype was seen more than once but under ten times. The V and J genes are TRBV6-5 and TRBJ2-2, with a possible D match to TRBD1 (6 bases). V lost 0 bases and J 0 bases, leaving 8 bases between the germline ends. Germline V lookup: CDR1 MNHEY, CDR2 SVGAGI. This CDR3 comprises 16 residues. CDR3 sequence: CASSYSNRANTGELFF. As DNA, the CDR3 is TGTGCCAGCAGTTACTCGAACAGGGCGAACACCGGGGAGCTGTTTTTT.

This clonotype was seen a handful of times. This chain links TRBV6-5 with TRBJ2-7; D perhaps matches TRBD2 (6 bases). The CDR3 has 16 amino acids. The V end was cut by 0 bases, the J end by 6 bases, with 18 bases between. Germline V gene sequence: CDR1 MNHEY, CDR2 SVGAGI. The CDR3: CASSYSPPGVAPEQYF. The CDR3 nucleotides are TGTGCCAGCAGTTACTCCCCCCCGGGGGTGGCCCCCGAGCAGTACTTC.

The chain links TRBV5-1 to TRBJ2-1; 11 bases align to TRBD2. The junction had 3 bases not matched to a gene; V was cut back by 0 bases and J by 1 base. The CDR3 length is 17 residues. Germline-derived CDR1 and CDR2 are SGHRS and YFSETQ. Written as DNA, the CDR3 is TGCGCCAGCAGCTTGGGGGGACTAGCGGCTTCCTACAATGAGCAGTTCTTC. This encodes CASSLGGLAASYNEQFF.

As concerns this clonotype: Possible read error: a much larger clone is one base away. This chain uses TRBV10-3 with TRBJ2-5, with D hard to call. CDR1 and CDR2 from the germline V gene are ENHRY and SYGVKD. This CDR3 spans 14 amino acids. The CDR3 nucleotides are TGTGCCATCAGTGAGGTGGCTAGTACGACGACCCTGTACTTC. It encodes CAISEVASTTTLYF.

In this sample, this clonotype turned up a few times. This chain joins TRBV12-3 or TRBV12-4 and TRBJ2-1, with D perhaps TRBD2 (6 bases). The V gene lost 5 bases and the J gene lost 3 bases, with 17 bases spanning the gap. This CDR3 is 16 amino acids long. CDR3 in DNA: TGTGCCAGCAGTCCCCCTAGGCGGGGTGACTACAATGAGCAGTTCTTC. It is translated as CASSPPRRGDYNEQFF.

CDR3 protein: CASSVGSGGSYEQYF. CDR3 coding DNA: TGTGCCAGCAGCGTAGGGAGCGGGGGGTCCTACGAGCAGTACTTC. The chain uses TRBV9 and TRBJ2-7; 9 bases agree with TRBD2. The germline V gene encodes CDR1 SGDLS and CDR2 YYNGEE. The CDR3 covers 15 residues. The V gene end was trimmed by 0 bases and the J gene end by 1 base; junction bases not matched to a gene: 2.

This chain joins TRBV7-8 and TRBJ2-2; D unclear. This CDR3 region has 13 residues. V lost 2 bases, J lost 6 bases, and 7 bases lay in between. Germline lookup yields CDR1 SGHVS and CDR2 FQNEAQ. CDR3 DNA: TGTGCCAGCAGCTTACCCGTCGCCGGGGAGCTGTTTTTT. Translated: CASSLPVAGELFF.

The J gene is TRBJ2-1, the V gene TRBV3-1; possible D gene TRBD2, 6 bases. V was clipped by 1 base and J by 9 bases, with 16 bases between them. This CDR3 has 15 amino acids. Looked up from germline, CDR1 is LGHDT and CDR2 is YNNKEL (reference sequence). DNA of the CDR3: TGTGCCAGCAGCCAAGGGACGGGATGGGAGGTTGAGCAGTTCTTC. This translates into CASSQGTGWEVEQFF.

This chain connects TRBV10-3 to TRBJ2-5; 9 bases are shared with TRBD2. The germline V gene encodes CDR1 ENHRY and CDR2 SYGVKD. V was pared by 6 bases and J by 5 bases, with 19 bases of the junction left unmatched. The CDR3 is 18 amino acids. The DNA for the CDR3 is TGTGCCATCAGCACCCCCGCAAAGGTAGCGGGAGAGGGGGAGACCCAGTACTTC. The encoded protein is CAISTPAKVAGEGETQYF.

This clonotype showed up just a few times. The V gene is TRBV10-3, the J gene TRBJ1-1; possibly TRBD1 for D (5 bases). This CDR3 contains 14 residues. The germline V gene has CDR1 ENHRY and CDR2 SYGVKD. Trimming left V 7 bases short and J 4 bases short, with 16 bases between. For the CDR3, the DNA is TGTGCCATCACCCAGGGTAGTGATTCCACTGAAGCTTTCTTT. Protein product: CAITQGSDSTEAFF.

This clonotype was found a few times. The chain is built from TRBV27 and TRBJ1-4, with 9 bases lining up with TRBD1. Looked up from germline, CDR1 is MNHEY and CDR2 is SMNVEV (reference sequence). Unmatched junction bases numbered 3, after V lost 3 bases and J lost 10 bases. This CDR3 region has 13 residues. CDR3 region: CASSLGQGGKLFF. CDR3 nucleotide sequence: TGTGCCAGCAGTTTGGGACAGGGCGGAAAACTGTTTTTT. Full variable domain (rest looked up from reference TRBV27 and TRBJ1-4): EAQVTQNPRYLITVTGKKLTVTCSQNMNHEYMSWYRQDPGLGLRQIYYSMNVEVTDKGDVPEGYKVSRKEKRNFPLILESPSPNQTSLYFCASSLGQGGKLFFGSGTQLSVL.

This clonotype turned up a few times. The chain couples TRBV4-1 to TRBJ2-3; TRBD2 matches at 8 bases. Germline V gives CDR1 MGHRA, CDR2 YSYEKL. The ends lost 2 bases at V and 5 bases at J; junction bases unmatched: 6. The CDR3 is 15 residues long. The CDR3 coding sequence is TGCGCCAGCAGCCAAATCGGGAGGGCCATAGATACGCAGTATTTT. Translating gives CASSQIGRAIDTQYF.

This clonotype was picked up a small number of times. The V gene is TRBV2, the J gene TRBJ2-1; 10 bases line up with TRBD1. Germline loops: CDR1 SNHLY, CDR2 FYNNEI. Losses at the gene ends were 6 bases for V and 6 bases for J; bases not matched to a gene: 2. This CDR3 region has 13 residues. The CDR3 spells CASRGDRGNEQFF. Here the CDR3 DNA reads TGTGCCAGCAGGGGGGACAGGGGCAATGAGCAGTTCTTC.

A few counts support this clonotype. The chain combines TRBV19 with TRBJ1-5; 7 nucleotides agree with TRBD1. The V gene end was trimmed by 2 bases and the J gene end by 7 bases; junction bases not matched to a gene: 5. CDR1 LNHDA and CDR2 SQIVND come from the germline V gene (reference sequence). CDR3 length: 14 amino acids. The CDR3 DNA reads TGTGCCAGTAGTATACGGGACAGCGGACAGCCCCAGCATTTT. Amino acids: CASSIRDSGQPQHF.

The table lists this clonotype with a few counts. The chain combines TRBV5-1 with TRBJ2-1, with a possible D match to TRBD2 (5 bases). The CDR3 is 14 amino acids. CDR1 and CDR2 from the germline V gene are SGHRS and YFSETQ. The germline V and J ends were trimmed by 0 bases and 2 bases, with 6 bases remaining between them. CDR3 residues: CASSLDGAYNEQFF. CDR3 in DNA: TGCGCCAGCAGCTTGGACGGGGCCTACAATGAGCAGTTCTTC.

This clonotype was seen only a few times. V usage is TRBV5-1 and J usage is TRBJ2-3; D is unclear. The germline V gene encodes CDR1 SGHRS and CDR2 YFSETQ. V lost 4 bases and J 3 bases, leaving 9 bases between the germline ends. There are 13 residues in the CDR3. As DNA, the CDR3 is TGCGCCAGCAGCGTGGACGCTACAGATACGCAGTATTTT. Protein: CASSVDATDTQYF.

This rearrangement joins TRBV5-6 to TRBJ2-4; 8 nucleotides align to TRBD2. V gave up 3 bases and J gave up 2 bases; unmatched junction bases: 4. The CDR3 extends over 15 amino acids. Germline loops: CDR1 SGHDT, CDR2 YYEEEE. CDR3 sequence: CASSSERGPKNIQYF. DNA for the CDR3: TGTGCCAGCAGCTCCGAGCGGGGGCCCAAAAACATTCAGTACTTC.

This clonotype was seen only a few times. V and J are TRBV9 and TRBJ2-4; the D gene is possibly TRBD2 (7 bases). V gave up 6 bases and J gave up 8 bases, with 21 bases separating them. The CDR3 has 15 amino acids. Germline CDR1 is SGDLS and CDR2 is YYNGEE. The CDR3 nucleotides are TGTGCCAGCACCTCCGGGGGGCTGGGGTCGGACATTCAGTACTTC. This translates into CASTSGGLGSDIQYF.

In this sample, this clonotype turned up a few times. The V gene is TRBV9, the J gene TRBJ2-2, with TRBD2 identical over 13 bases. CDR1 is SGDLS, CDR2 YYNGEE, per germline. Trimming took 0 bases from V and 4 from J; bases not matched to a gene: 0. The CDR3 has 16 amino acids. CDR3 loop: CASSVGTSGGTGELFF. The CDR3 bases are TGTGCCAGCAGCGTAGGGACTAGCGGGGGCACCGGGGAGCTGTTTTTT.